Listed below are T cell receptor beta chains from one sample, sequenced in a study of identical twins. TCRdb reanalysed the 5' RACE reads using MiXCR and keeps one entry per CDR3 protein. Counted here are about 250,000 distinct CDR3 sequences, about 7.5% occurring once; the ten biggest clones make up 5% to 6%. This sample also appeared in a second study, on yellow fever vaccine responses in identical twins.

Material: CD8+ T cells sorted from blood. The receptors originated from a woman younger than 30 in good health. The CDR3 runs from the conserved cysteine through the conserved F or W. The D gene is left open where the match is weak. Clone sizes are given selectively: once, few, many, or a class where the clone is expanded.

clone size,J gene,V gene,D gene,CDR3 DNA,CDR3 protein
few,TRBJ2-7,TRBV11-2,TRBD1,TGTGCCAGCAGCTGGGGACAGGGGATGTACGAGCAGTACTTC,CASSWGQGMYEQYF
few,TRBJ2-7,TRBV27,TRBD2,TGTGCCAGCAGCCAAAGCGGGAGGGTCGGGGACGAGCAGTACTTC,CASSQSGRVGDEQYF
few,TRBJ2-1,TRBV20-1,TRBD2,TGCAGTGCTCCCATCTGGCGGGGGGGCCACAATGAGCAGTTCTTC,CSAPIWRGGHNEQFF
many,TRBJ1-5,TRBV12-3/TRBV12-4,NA,TGTGCCAGCAGTTACGGGGTATACGGTCAGCCCCAGCATTTT,CASSYGVYGQPQHF
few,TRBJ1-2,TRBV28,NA,TGTGCCAGCAGTTTATGGTCTGACCGGCTAGATGGCTACACCTTC,CASSLWSDRLDGYTF
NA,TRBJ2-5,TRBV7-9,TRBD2,TGTGCCAGCAGCTCTCCGGGACTAGCGGGAGTGGAGACCCAGTACTTC,CASSSPGLAGVETQYF
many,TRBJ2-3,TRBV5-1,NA,TGCGCCAGCAGCTTGGACGGGATGGATACGCAGTATTTT,CASSLDGMDTQYF
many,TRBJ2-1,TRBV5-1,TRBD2,TGCGCCAGCAGGATGACGACTAGCGGAATAAATGAACAGCGCTCCTACAATGAGCAGTTCTTC,CASRMTTSGINEQRSYNEQFF
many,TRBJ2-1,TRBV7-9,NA,TGTGCCAGCAGCTCGGCATCCGGGACACCGAGCTACAATGAGCAGTTCTTC,CASSSASGTPSYNEQFF
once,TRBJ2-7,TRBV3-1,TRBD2,TGTGCCTTCAGTCCTTCCCTTGGTAGCGGGAGAGGGACCTACGAGCAGTACTTC,CAFSPSLGSGRGTYEQYF
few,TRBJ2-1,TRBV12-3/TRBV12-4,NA,TGTGCCAGCACCTTGGGGCGGGGTGAGCAGTTCTTC,CASTLGRGEQFF
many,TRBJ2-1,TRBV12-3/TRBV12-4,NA,TGTGCCAGCAGTTTTGGGAGCCATGAGCAGTTCTTC,CASSFGSHEQFF
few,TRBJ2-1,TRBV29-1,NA,TGCAGCGTTGGGATCCCAGAAACCTGGAATGAGCAGTTCTTC,CSVGIPETWNEQFF
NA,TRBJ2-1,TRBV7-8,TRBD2,TGTGCCAGCAGCTTAGGGTGGACTAGCGATGATGAGCAGTTCTTC,CASSLGWTSDDEQFF
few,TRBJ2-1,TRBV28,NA,TGTGCCAGCAGCCCCCCGAGGGATGAGCAGTTCTTC,CASSPPRDEQFF
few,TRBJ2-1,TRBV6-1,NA,TGTGCCAGCAGTGAAGCGCTTCAGGGATTGGGTGACAATGAGCAGTTCTTC,CASSEALQGLGDNEQFF
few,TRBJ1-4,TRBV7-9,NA,TGTGCCAGCAGCTTAGCAGATCCTCGTGGCTACATCCTGTTTTTT,CASSLADPRGYILFF
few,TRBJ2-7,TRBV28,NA,TGTGCCAGCAGTTTGGGTCGGGTTGACGAGCAGTACTTC,CASSLGRVDEQYF
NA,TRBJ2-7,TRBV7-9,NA,TGTGCCAGCAGCCCGGACGGATTCTACGAGCAGTACTTC,CASSPDGFYEQYF
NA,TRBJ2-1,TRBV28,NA,TGTGCCACCTCCGATTACAGGACCTCCTACAATGAGCAGTTCTTC,CATSDYRTSYNEQFF
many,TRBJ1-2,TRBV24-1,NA,TGTGCCACCAGTGAGGGGGACTTGGGGAACTATGGCTACACCTTC,CATSEGDLGNYGYTF
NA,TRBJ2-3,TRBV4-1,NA,TGCGCCAGCAGCCACCCTAGCGACACTAGCACAGATACGCAGTATTTT,CASSHPSDTSTDTQYF
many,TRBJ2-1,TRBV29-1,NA,TGCAGCGCCGACGGGGCTGACAAGGGATACAATGAGCAGTTCTTC,CSADGADKGYNEQFF
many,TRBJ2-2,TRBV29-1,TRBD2,TGCAGCGTCGGACTAGCGGGCACCGGGGAGCTGTTTTTT,CSVGLAGTGELFF
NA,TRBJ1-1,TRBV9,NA,TGTGCCAGCAGGTCTCCCTTGAACACTGAAGCTTTCTTT,CASRSPLNTEAFF
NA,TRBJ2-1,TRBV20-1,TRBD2,TGCAGTGCTCCTAGCGGGGAATACAATGAGCAGTTCTTC,CSAPSGEYNEQFF
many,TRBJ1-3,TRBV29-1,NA,TGCAGCGTTGTAGATACCTTCTCTGGAAACACCATATATTTT,CSVVDTFSGNTIYF
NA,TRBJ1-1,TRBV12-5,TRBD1,TGTGCTAGTGGTACAGGGGGCACTGAAGCTTTCTTT,CASGTGGTEAFF
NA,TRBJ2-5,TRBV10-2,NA,TGCGCCAGCAGTGGGGGTTCGATGTTGGTCCAAGAGACCCAGTACTTC,CASSGGSMLVQETQYF
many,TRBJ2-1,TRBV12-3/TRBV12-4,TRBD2,TGTGCCAGCAGCCTGATAGCGGGCTCCTACAATGAGCAGTTCTTC,CASSLIAGSYNEQFF
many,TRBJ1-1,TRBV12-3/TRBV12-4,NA,TGTGCCAGCAGTGCCGGGGGGTACACTGAAGCTTTCTTT,CASSAGGYTEAFF
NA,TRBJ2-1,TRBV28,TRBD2,TGTGCCAGCAGTTTCGCCAGCGGGGCTCAACTGGATGAGCAGTTCTTC,CASSFASGAQLDEQFF
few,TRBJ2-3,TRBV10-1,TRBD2,TGCGCCAGCAGTCGACTAGCAACAGATACGCAGTATTTT,CASSRLATDTQYF
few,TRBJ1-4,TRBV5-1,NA,TGCGCCAGCAGCTCTGGACAGAGAGATGAAAAACTGTTTTTT,CASSSGQRDEKLFF
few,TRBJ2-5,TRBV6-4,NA,TGTGCCAGCGAACCCAAGGGACGGGAGACCCAGTACTTC,CASEPKGRETQYF
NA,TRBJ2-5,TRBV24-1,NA,TGTGCCACCAGTGATTCGGAGGGGATGGGTAGGGAGACCCAGTACTTC,CATSDSEGMGRETQYF
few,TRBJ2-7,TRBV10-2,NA,TGCGCCTTGCGGAGTGGCTACGAGCAGTACTTC,CALRSGYEQYF
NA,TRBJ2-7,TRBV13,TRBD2,TGTGCCAGCCATCGCGGGGGATTAGGAGGTTACGAGCAGTACTTC,CASHRGGLGGYEQYF
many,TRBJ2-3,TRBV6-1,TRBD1,TGTGCCAGCAGTGAAGCCGGGACAGGGGGCGCAGATACGCAGTATTTT,CASSEAGTGGADTQYF